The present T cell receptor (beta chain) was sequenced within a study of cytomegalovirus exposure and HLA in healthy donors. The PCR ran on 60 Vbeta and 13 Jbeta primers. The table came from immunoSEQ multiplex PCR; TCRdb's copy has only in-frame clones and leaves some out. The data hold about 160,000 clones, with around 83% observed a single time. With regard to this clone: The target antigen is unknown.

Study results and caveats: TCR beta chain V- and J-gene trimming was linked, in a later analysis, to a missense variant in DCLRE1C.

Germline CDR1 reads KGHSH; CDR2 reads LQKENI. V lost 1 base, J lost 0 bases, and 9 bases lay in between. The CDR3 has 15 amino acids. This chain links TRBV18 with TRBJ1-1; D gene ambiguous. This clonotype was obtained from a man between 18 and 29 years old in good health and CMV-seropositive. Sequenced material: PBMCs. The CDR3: CASSPLREVNTEAFF. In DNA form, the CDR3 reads TGTGCCAGCTCACCACTTCGGGAGGTGAACACTGAAGCTTTCTTT.